This T cell receptor (beta chain) is drawn from a study of T cells in Graves' hyperthyroidism and ophthalmopathy. The sample holds many counts of this clonotype. As yet, its antigen is unknown. The CDR3 does not end in the conserved phenylalanine or tryptophan, so this is likely a read error. Overall study findings and caveats: Ophthalmopathy prediction by the model preceded onset by a median approximately six months.

The CDR3 regions of TCR beta were amplified from RNA transcripts. The TCR CDR3 was amplified in a first-round RT-PCR using the HTBI primer set. MiXCR, applied by TCRdb to the multiplex PCR reads, yields one record per CDR3 protein. Of around 600,000 distinct CDR3 sequences listed, 14% are singletons. Trimming removed 4 bases from V and 2 bases from J, with 15 bases in between. The CDR3 is 15 residues long. Per germline, CDR1 MDHEN and CDR2 SYDVKM. J is TRBJ2-7 and V is TRBV28, with D uncertain. The specimen sequenced was blood. This clonotype was obtained from a young woman with Graves' ophthalmopathy. The CDR3 sequence is CASSSRIGLAYEQYL. The DNA of the CDR3 is TGTGCCAGCAGTTCTCGGATAGGGCTAGCCTACGAGCAGTACCTC.